A selection of T cell receptor beta chains follows, all from one sample in a study of OX40 agonist ivuxolimab in advanced cancers. Clones were sequenced by immunoSEQ multiplex PCR, and TCRdb holds only the in-frame ones, with some missing. The sample records 50,000 to 70,000 clones, around 89% being singletons. The material sequenced was CD4+ or CD8+ T cells sorted from blood, taken in a trial of the OX40 agonist ivuxolimab. These receptor sequences come from an adult with an advanced solid tumor such as melanoma, head and neck, liver or kidney cancer. The CDR3 runs from the conserved cysteine through the conserved F or W. A D gene is named only where the DNA matches it firmly. Only some rows state a clone size, as once, few, many or a class for expanded clones.

size: -
J: TRBJ1-5
V: TRBV28
D: -
DNA: TGTGCCAGCAGTCAGTTTCGGGGCGCGAGCAATCAGCCCCAGCATTTT
CDR3: CASSQFRGASNQPQHF

size: -
J: TRBJ2-7
V: TRBV5-1
D: -
DNA: TGCGCCAGCAGCTTGGCGGGGACGGCATCCTACGAGCAGTACTTC
CDR3: CASSLAGTASYEQYF

size: -
J: TRBJ1-5
V: TRBV2
D: TRBD1
DNA: TGTGCCAGCAGTGAAACGCGGGCAGGGGGTCAGCCCCAGCATTTT
CDR3: CASSETRAGGQPQHF

size: once
J: TRBJ1-2
V: TRBV2
D: -
DNA: TGTGCCAGCAACGGGGGCCCAGATGGCTACACCTTC
CDR3: CASNGGPDGYTF

size: -
J: TRBJ2-7
V: TRBV27
D: -
DNA: TGTGCCAGCAGTTTAAGGTTTGGCTACGAGCAGTACTTC
CDR3: CASSLRFGYEQYF

size: few
J: TRBJ2-1
V: TRBV7-9
D: TRBD2
DNA: TGTGCCAGCAGCCTCATAGCGGGAGTCCAGTTCTTC
CDR3: CASSLIAGVQFF

size: -
J: TRBJ2-1
V: TRBV5-1
D: -
DNA: TGCGCCAGCAGCTTCGGCCTGACTCCCCCAGATGAGCAGTTCTTC
CDR3: CASSFGLTPPDEQFF

size: -
J: TRBJ2-7
V: TRBV5-5
D: -
DNA: TGTGCCAGCAATATTGGCTCCTACGAGCAGTACTTC
CDR3: CASNIGSYEQYF

size: -
J: TRBJ1-1
V: TRBV19
D: -
DNA: TGTGCCAGTAGTTCCCTCATTGGGGCTTTCTTT
CDR3: CASSSLIGAFF

size: -
J: TRBJ2-2
V: TRBV11-2
D: TRBD1
DNA: TGTGCCAGCAGCCTTGGACAGGGTCGGTACACCGGGGAGCTGTTTTTT
CDR3: CASSLGQGRYTGELFF

size: -
J: TRBJ2-3
V: TRBV16
D: -
DNA: TGTGCCAGCAGCCAACCGGATGACACAGATACGCAGTATTTT
CDR3: CASSQPDDTDTQYF

size: -
J: TRBJ2-7
V: TRBV5-1
D: TRBD2
DNA: TGCGCCAGCAGCTTGTCGGGGGGCTACGAGCAGTACTTC
CDR3: CASSLSGGYEQYF

size: -
J: TRBJ2-2
V: TRBV27
D: -
DNA: TGTGCCAGCAGTCAACTAACCGGGCCTAACACCGGGGAGCTGTTTTTT
CDR3: CASSQLTGPNTGELFF

size: -
J: TRBJ2-1
V: TRBV29-1
D: TRBD2
DNA: TGCAGCGCAAGCGGGAGGCCCTACAATGAGCAGTTCTTC
CDR3: CSASGRPYNEQFF

size: -
J: TRBJ1-1
V: TRBV7-9
D: -
DNA: TGTGCCAGCAGTGGCCCGATGGCGGGTGAAGCTTTCTTT
CDR3: CASSGPMAGEAFF

size: -
J: TRBJ2-5
V: TRBV7-9
D: -
DNA: TGTGCCAGCGGACGGGGGAACCAAGAGACCCAGTACTTC
CDR3: CASGRGNQETQYF

size: -
J: TRBJ2-1
V: TRBV29-1
D: TRBD1
DNA: TGCAGCGTTGTCGTCAGGGGGCATGAGCAGTTCTTC
CDR3: CSVVVRGHEQFF

size: -
J: TRBJ2-7
V: TRBV5-4
D: TRBD2
DNA: TGTGCCAGCAGTTCAGGACTAGCAAGCTCCTACGAGCAGTACTTC
CDR3: CASSSGLASSYEQYF

size: -
J: TRBJ1-1
V: TRBV7-9
D: -
DNA: TGTGCCAGCCAGGGCCCTGCAGGGACGCACACTGAAGCTTTCTTT
CDR3: CASQGPAGTHTEAFF

size: -
J: TRBJ2-1
V: TRBV5-4
D: -
DNA: TGTGCCAGTGAAAGCTCCTACAATGAGCAGTTCTTC
CDR3: CASESSYNEQFF

size: -
J: TRBJ2-7
V: TRBV7-9
D: TRBD1
DNA: TGTGCCAGCAGCTCGGGACAGAAAATCTACGAGCAGTACTTC
CDR3: CASSSGQKIYEQYF

size: once
J: TRBJ2-7
V: TRBV27
D: TRBD1
DNA: TGTGCCAGCAGTCCGTTGGACAGGGCACCCTACGAGCAGTACTTC
CDR3: CASSPLDRAPYEQYF

size: -
J: TRBJ2-7
V: TRBV7-9
D: TRBD1
DNA: TGTGCCAGTAGCCAACCGGACAGGGCTAACCACGAGCAGTACTTC
CDR3: CASSQPDRANHEQYF

size: -
J: TRBJ1-1
V: TRBV5-1
D: TRBD1
DNA: TGCGCCAGCAGCTTGGAACAGGGGTACACTGAAGCTTTCTTT
CDR3: CASSLEQGYTEAFF

size: -
J: TRBJ2-7
V: TRBV6-5
D: TRBD1
DNA: TGTGCCAGCAGTTGGGGACAGGGCCACGCCGAGCAGTACTTC
CDR3: CASSWGQGHAEQYF

size: -
J: TRBJ1-3
V: TRBV5-5
D: -
DNA: TGTGCCAGCAGCCCCGGGGGTACAGTCTCTGGAAACACCATATATTTT
CDR3: CASSPGGTVSGNTIYF

size: -
J: TRBJ2-6
V: TRBV2
D: -
DNA: TGTGCCAGCAGTGATCCGGGGGAAGGGGCCAACGTCCTGACTTTC
CDR3: CASSDPGEGANVLTF

size: -
J: TRBJ2-5
V: TRBV19
D: -
DNA: TGTGCCAGTAGTAACGGTGACGAGACCCAGTACTTC
CDR3: CASSNGDETQYF

size: -
J: TRBJ2-7
V: TRBV6-1
D: TRBD2
DNA: TGTGCCAGCAGTCTCTCAGGCGGGAGCCCGTACGAGCAGTACTTC
CDR3: CASSLSGGSPYEQYF

size: -
J: TRBJ2-2
V: TRBV29-1
D: -
DNA: TGCAGCGTTGCCAGGCCTAACACCGGGGAGCTGTTTTTT
CDR3: CSVARPNTGELFF

size: -
J: TRBJ2-7
V: TRBV7-8
D: -
DNA: TGTGCCAGCAGCTTAGCGGGTTCAGTTCCTACCTACGAGCAGTACTTC
CDR3: CASSLAGSVPTYEQYF

size: -
J: TRBJ1-1
V: TRBV6-5
D: -
DNA: TGTGCCAGCAATCCCCTATTGGGGCGGAACACTGAAGCTTTCTTT
CDR3: CASNPLLGRNTEAFF

size: few
J: TRBJ2-7
V: TRBV4-1
D: TRBD1
DNA: TGCGCCAGCAGCCAAGAACCTCAAGACAGGGGCGAGCAGTACTTC
CDR3: CASSQEPQDRGEQYF

size: -
J: TRBJ2-7
V: TRBV4-1
D: -
DNA: TGCGCCAGCAGCCAAGGTGAGAGAGGCTACGAGCAGTACTTC
CDR3: CASSQGERGYEQYF

size: few
J: TRBJ1-1
V: TRBV7-9
D: -
DNA: TGTGCCAGCAGCCCTACCGGGGGGCCTGAAGCTTTCTTT
CDR3: CASSPTGGPEAFF

size: -
J: TRBJ1-2
V: TRBV29-1
D: -
DNA: TGCAGCGTGGCCGGGGGGCAGTATGGCTACACCTTC
CDR3: CSVAGGQYGYTF

size: -
J: TRBJ1-1
V: TRBV9
D: -
DNA: TGTGCCAGCAGCGTAGTCTGGGAGAGCACTGAAGCTTTCTTT
CDR3: CASSVVWESTEAFF

size: -
J: TRBJ1-4
V: TRBV9
D: -
DNA: TGTGCCAGCGGGTCCAGTGAAAAACTGTTTTTT
CDR3: CASGSSEKLFF

size: -
J: TRBJ2-7
V: TRBV2
D: -
DNA: TGTGCCAGCAGTGAAGCAAAAGACCCTTCCTACGAGCAGTACTTC
CDR3: CASSEAKDPSYEQYF

size: few
J: TRBJ2-1
V: TRBV27
D: -
DNA: TGTGCCAGCAGTACGATTGGGGAGCAGTTCTTC
CDR3: CASSTIGEQFF

size: medium-sized
J: TRBJ2-2
V: TRBV6-5
D: -
DNA: TGTGCCAGCAGTTACAACTCCTACACCGGGGAGCTGTTTTTT
CDR3: CASSYNSYTGELFF

size: -
J: TRBJ2-2
V: TRBV27
D: -
DNA: TGTGCCAGCAGTCTCCTCCCGGTGAGAACCGGGGAGCTGTTTTTT
CDR3: CASSLLPVRTGELFF

size: -
J: TRBJ2-6
V: TRBV11-2
D: -
DNA: TGTGCCAGCAGGCTAACAGGTTCTGGGGCCAACGTCCTGACTTTC
CDR3: CASRLTGSGANVLTF

size: -
J: TRBJ1-4
V: TRBV6-1
D: TRBD1
DNA: TGTGCCAGCAGTGAATTTGGGACAGGGTTTGAAAAACTGTTTTTT
CDR3: CASSEFGTGFEKLFF

size: once
J: TRBJ1-1
V: TRBV7-8
D: -
DNA: TGTGCCAGCAGCCCGCAGGGTTACACTGAAGCTTTCTTT
CDR3: CASSPQGYTEAFF

size: -
J: TRBJ1-4
V: TRBV19
D: -
DNA: TGTGCCAGTAGTATTGACTGGGGTAACGAAAAACTGTTTTTT
CDR3: CASSIDWGNEKLFF

size: -
J: TRBJ2-7
V: TRBV19
D: TRBD1
DNA: TGTGCCAGTAGTATAGTGAAAGGGGGCGGCGAGCAGTACTTC
CDR3: CASSIVKGGGEQYF

size: -
J: TRBJ2-3
V: TRBV6-6
D: TRBD2
DNA: TGTGCCAGTGACTCTAGCGGGAGGGCCGCAGATACGCAGTATTTT
CDR3: CASDSSGRAADTQYF

size: -
J: TRBJ2-7
V: TRBV27
D: TRBD1
DNA: TGTGCCAGCAGCCTTACAGGGGACGAGCAGTACTTC
CDR3: CASSLTGDEQYF